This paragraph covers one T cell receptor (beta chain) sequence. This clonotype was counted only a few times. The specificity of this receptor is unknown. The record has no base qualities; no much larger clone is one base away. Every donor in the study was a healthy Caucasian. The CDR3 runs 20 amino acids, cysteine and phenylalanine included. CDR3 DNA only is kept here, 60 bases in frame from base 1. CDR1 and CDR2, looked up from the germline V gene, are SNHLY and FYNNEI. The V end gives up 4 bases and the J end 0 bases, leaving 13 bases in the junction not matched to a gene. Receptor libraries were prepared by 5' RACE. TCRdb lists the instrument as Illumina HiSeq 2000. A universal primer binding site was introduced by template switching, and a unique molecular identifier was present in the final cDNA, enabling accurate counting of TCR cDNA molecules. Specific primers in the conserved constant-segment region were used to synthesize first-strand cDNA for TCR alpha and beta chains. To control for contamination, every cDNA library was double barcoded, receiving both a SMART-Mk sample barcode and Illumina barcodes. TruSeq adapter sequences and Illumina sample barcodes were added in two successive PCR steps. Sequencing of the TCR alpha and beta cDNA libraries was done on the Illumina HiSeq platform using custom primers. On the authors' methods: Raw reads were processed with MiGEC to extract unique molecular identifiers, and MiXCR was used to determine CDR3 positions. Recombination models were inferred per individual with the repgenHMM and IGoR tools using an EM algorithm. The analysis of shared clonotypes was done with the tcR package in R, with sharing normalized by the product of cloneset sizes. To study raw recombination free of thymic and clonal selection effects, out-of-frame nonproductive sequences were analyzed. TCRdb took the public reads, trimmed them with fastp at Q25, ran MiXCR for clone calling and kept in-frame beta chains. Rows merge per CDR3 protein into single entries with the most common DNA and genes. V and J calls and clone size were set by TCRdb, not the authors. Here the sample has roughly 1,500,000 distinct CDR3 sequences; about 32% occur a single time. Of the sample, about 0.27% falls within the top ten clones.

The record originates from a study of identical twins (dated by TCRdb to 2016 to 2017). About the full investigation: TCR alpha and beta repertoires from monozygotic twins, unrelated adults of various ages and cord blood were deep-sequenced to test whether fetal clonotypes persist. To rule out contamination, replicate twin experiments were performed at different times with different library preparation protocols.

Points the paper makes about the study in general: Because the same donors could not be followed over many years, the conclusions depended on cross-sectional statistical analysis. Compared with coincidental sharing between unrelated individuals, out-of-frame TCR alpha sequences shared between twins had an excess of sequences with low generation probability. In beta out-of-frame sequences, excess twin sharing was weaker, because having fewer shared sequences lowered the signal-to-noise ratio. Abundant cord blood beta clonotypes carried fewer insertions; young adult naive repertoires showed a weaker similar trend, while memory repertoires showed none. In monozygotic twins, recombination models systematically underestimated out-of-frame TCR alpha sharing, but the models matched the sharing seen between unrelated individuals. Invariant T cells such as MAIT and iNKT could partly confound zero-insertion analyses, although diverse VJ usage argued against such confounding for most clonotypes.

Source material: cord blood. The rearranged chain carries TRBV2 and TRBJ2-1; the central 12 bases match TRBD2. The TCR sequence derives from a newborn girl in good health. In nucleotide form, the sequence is TGTGCCAGCAGTGTGACTTTCCCGGGACTAGCGGGCAGCTCCTACAATGAGCAGTTCTTC. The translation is CASSVTFPGLAGSSYNEQFF.